A selection of T cell receptor beta chains follows, all from one sample in a study of blood T cell repertoires in COVID-19. Profiling relied on immunoSEQ multiplex PCR, and the TCRdb table lists in-frame clones only, not all of them. The repertoire includes roughly 280,000 clones, more than 80% of them detected once, and about 4% sits in the top ten. Sequences were obtained from PBMCs or T cells enriched from blood (not recorded which). The origin of the receptors is a woman between 25 and 40 years old with acute COVID-19. The CDR3 runs from the conserved cysteine through the conserved F or W. D genes are given only for firm matches. Size tells how often a clone was seen (once, few, many) or the class of an expanded clone, and some rows leave it out.

TRBD1 | NA | TRBJ2-2 | TRBV9 | CASSPGQGSTGELFF | TGTGCCAGCAGCCCAGGACAGGGATCAACCGGGGAGCTGTTTTTT
TRBD1 | NA | TRBJ2-2 | TRBV18 | CASSPPTGYTGELFF | TGTGCCAGCTCACCACCGACAGGGTACACCGGGGAGCTGTTTTTT
NA | NA | TRBJ1-4 | TRBV6-5 | CASRGPTGDEKLFF | TGTGCCAGCAGAGGGCCTACGGGAGATGAAAAACTGTTTTTT
NA | NA | TRBJ1-6 | TRBV3-1/TRBV3-2 | CASSPPGGNSPLHF | TGTGCCAGCAGCCCCCCGGGGGGAAATTCACCCCTCCACTTT
TRBD1 | few | TRBJ1-2 | TRBV6-2/TRBV6-3 | CASSLYGTAYGYTF | TGTGCCAGCAGCCTTTACGGGACAGCCTATGGCTACACCTTC
TRBD2 | NA | TRBJ2-7 | TRBV7-2 | CASSLVPLAETYEQYF | TGTGCCAGCAGCTTAGTACCACTAGCGGAGACCTACGAGCAGTACTTC
TRBD2 | NA | TRBJ2-2 | TRBV11-3 | CASSLDPTSGRWGTGELFF | TGTGCCAGCAGCTTAGATCCCACTAGCGGGAGGTGGGGCACCGGGGAGCTGTTTTTT
TRBD1 | NA | TRBJ1-5 | TRBV11-2 | CASSPGQARQPQHF | TGTGCCAGCAGCCCAGGACAGGCAAGGCAGCCCCAGCATTTT
NA | NA | TRBJ1-2 | TRBV7-6 | CASSLQVDYGYTF | TGTGCCAGCAGCCTACAGGTGGACTATGGCTACACCTTC
TRBD2 | NA | TRBJ2-2 | TRBV27 | CASSLSSAGAPGELFF | TGTGCCAGCAGTTTATCGTCAGCGGGAGCCCCCGGGGAGCTGTTTTTT
TRBD1 | NA | TRBJ1-4 | TRBV15 | CATSFGQGAGEKLFF | TGTGCCACCAGCTTTGGACAGGGGGCAGGTGAAAAACTGTTTTTT
NA | NA | TRBJ1-6 | TRBV25-1 | CASSESAVNSASPLHF | TGTGCCAGCAGTGAATCCGCGGTAAACTCAGCATCACCCCTCCACTTT
NA | NA | TRBJ1-1 | TRBV3-1/TRBV3-2 | CASSTGLNTEAFF | TGTGCCAGCAGCACAGGGTTGAACACTGAAGCTTTCTTT
NA | NA | TRBJ2-2 | TRBV9 | CASSTPPGELFF | TGTGCCAGCAGCACTCCACCCGGGGAGCTGTTTTTT
TRBD1 | NA | TRBJ1-5 | TRBV5-5 | CASSLGGTVNQPQHF | TGTGCCAGCAGCTTGGGGGGGACAGTAAATCAGCCCCAGCATTTT
NA | NA | TRBJ1-4 | TRBV19 | CASSEEGYEKLFF | TGTGCCAGTAGTGAGGAGGGATATGAAAAACTGTTTTTT
NA | NA | TRBJ1-2 | TRBV7-9 | CASSRGAILNYGYTF | TGTGCCAGCAGCCGCGGGGCGATTTTAAACTATGGCTACACCTTC
TRBD2 | NA | TRBJ2-3 | TRBV5-4 | CASSLVVAGTDTQYF | TGTGCCAGCAGCTTGGTTGTAGCGGGAACAGATACGCAGTATTTT
TRBD1 | NA | TRBJ1-4 | TRBV2 | CASSGQGINEKLFF | TGTGCCAGCAGTGGACAGGGTATAAATGAAAAACTGTTTTTT
NA | NA | TRBJ1-3 | TRBV7-8 | CASSLGTVSGNTIYF | TGTGCCAGCAGCTTAGGGACAGTCTCTGGAAACACCATATATTTT
TRBD2 | NA | TRBJ2-7 | TRBV9 | CASSVGSGSLYEQYF | TGTGCCAGCAGCGTCGGGAGCGGGAGCTTATACGAGCAGTACTTC
NA | NA | TRBJ2-1 | TRBV28 | CASSLGHLPNEQFF | TGTGCCAGCAGTTTAGGGCATCTCCCCAATGAGCAGTTCTTC
NA | NA | TRBJ1-6 | TRBV27 | CASSPISYNSPLHF | TGTGCCAGCAGTCCCATCTCCTATAATTCACCCCTCCACTTT
TRBD1 | NA | TRBJ2-7 | TRBV28 | CASRIGQEPYEQYF | TGTGCCAGCAGGATCGGACAGGAGCCCTACGAGCAGTACTTC
NA | NA | TRBJ1-2 | TRBV28 | CASRVQENYGYTF | TGTGCCAGCAGGGTACAGGAGAACTATGGCTACACCTTC
TRBD2 | NA | TRBJ2-1 | TRBV6-5 | CASNVRREYEQFF | TGTGCCAGCAACGTCAGGCGGGAGTATGAGCAGTTCTTC
NA | NA | TRBJ1-4 | TRBV12-3/TRBV12-4 | CASRTGANEKLFF | TGTGCCAGCAGAACGGGGGCTAATGAAAAACTGTTTTTT
TRBD2 | NA | TRBJ2-5 | TRBV24-1 | CATSDALAGEETQYF | TGTGCCACCAGTGACGCACTAGCGGGAGAAGAGACCCAGTACTTC
TRBD1 | NA | TRBJ1-2 | TRBV4-1 | CASSQPGTGGRDGYTF | TGCGCCAGCAGCCAACCCGGGACAGGGGGCCGAGATGGCTACACCTTC
NA | NA | TRBJ2-7 | TRBV24-1 | CATSDPRDYEQYF | TGTGCCACCAGTGACCCGAGGGATTACGAGCAGTACTTC
NA | NA | TRBJ2-1 | TRBV7-9 | CASSFSGDSYNEQFF | TGTGCCAGCAGCTTTTCCGGGGATTCCTACAATGAGCAGTTCTTC
TRBD1 | NA | TRBJ1-2 | TRBV27 | CASSLSTGSGYTF | TGTGCCAGCAGTTTATCGACAGGGTCTGGCTACACCTTC
NA | NA | TRBJ1-2 | TRBV4-1 | CASSQDQGGGYTF | TGCGCCAGCAGCCAAGACCAGGGAGGAGGCTACACCTTC
TRBD1 | NA | TRBJ2-2 | TRBV2 | CASSPRDRGSTGELFF | TGTGCCAGCAGTCCCCGGGACAGGGGATCAACCGGGGAGCTGTTTTTT
NA | NA | TRBJ2-7 | TRBV6-2/TRBV6-3 | CASSYGGGSYEQYF | TGTGCCAGCAGTTACGGCGGTGGCTCCTACGAGCAGTACTTC
NA | NA | TRBJ2-1 | TRBV9 | CASSVGGHEQFF | TGTGCCAGCAGCGTAGGGGGGCATGAGCAGTTCTTC
TRBD1 | NA | TRBJ1-5 | TRBV2 | CASSLLDRVSNQPQHF | TGTGCCAGCAGTCTTTTGGACAGGGTGAGCAATCAGCCCCAGCATTTT
TRBD1 | NA | TRBJ1-5 | TRBV10-3 | CAIRPDRVGNQPQHF | TGTGCCATCAGGCCGGACAGGGTGGGTAATCAGCCCCAGCATTTT
NA | NA | TRBJ1-4 | TRBV10-3 | CAISESSGNEKLFF | TGTGCCATCAGTGAGTCCTCGGGGAATGAAAAACTGTTTTTT
NA | NA | TRBJ2-1 | TRBV29-1 | CSVEEYHRPGEQFF | TGCAGCGTTGAAGAATACCACCGGCCGGGTGAGCAGTTCTTC